The T cell receptor (beta chain) described here comes from a study of T cells in Graves' hyperthyroidism and ophthalmopathy. Study-level background: Prior to any treatment, at the point of initial diagnosis, peripheral blood was collected.

This clonotype was found many times. Its antigen remains unknown. A lack of ophthalmopathy progression within 18 months defined stable Graves' hyperthyroidism. Any patient presenting with uncontrolled infection, other autoimmune disease, pregnancy or lactation was left out. Study-wide results and limits: Before onset, by a median of about seven months, the model predicted ophthalmopathy.

Amplification of TCR beta CDR3 regions used RNA as the template. Carried out on the TCR CDR3, a first-round RT-PCR used the HTBI primer set. TCRdb called the multiplex PCR reads again in MiXCR, with one record for every CDR3 protein. This sample has about 320,000 distinct CDR3 sequences; approximately 17% occur once, and the top ten carry approximately 33%. Per germline, CDR1 KGHDR and CDR2 SFDVKD. Trimming removed 1 base at V and 2 bases at J, with 6 bases between. The CDR3 is made up of 14 amino acids. This sequence originates from a man aged 30 to 45 with Graves' hyperthyroidism. The chain recombines TRBV24-1 with TRBJ2-3; D is ambiguous. Specimen: blood. CDR3 residues: CATSDLLTTDTQYF. DNA of the CDR3: TGTGCCACCAGTGATTTACTCACCACAGATACGCAGTATTTT.